This T cell receptor (beta chain) originates from a study of tumor and adjacent non-tumor tissue in lung cancer. Overall study: Each sample yielded 3.5 million to 4.5 million productive TCRbeta reads on average.

The length of the CDR3 is 14 residues. J was trimmed by 1 base and V by 8 bases; bases with no gene match: 4. CDR1 WSHSY and CDR2 SAAADI come from the germline V gene. A modified ARM-PCR protocol with three rounds of nested PCR amplified TCRbeta. TCRdb reanalysed the multiplex PCR reads using MiXCR and keeps one entry per CDR3 protein. This sample has roughly 200,000 distinct CDR3 sequences, with around 70% found just once. Whole-study results and caveats: Tumor TCR diversity, when higher, was linked to shorter survival.

For this clonotype: What it recognizes is unknown.

No cell sorting was done before RNA was extracted from the tissue. The chain joins TRBV10-2 to TRBJ1-5; 8 bases align to TRBD1. The source material was lung tumor tissue. The source is a man in his fifties or sixties with non-small cell lung cancer. This CDR3 reads CASGRTGSNQPQHF. The CDR3, as DNA: TGCGCCAGCGGCAGGACAGGGAGCAATCAGCCCCAGCATTTT.